This T cell receptor beta chain was sequenced for a study of OX40 agonist ivuxolimab in advanced cancers. Clones were sequenced by immunoSEQ multiplex PCR, and TCRdb holds only the in-frame ones, with some missing. The sample contains nearly 60,000 clones, about 90% of which appear only once. Blood samples were obtained at baseline, cycle 4 day 1, and cycle 7 day 1. CDR1 MGHRA and CDR2 YSYEKL come from the germline V gene. This CDR3 is 12 amino acids long. V was cut by 1 base and J by 5 bases, with 5 bases left in between. Sequenced material: CD4+ or CD8+ T cells sorted from blood, taken in a trial of the OX40 agonist ivuxolimab. The sequence derives from an adult with an advanced solid tumor such as melanoma, head and neck, liver or kidney cancer. V is TRBV4-1 and J is TRBJ1-2; D uncertain. Here the CDR3 DNA reads TGCGCCAGCAGCCAAGCTGGGTATGGCTACACCTTC. Its translation is CASSQAGYGYTF.